This entry features one T cell receptor (beta chain) sequence. This record belongs to a study of T cell changes during pregnancy in multiple sclerosis. Produced via immunoSEQ multiplex PCR; TCRdb's table is partial and in-frame only. The sample lists tens of thousands of clones; more than 85% were seen once. Germline CDR1 is LGHNA and CDR2 is YSLEER. This CDR3 spans 15 amino acids. The ends were cut back, 0 bases at V and 7 bases at J, with 13 bases in the middle. This specimen was peripheral blood, taken in the first trimester of pregnancy. This clonotype was obtained from a female donor in good health, enrolled as a control in a pregnancy study. The chain has TRBV4-3 and TRBJ2-1; D is possibly TRBD2 (6 bases). The CDR3 nucleotides read TGCGCCAGCAGCCAAGAGGGGACTCAACGGAATGAGCAGTTCTTC. Translated, it gives CASSQEGTQRNEQFF.